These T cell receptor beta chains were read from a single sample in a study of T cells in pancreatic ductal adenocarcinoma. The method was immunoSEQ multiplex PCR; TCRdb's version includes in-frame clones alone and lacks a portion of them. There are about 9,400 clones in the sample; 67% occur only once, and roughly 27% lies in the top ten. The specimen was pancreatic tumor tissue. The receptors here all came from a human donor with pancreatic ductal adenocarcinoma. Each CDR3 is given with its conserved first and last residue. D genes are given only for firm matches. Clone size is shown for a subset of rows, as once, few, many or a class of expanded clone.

CASSGHTGNEQYF,TGTGCCAGCAGCGGACACACAGGGAACGAGCAGTACTTC,.,TRBJ2-7,TRBV9,.
CASSVALTRAGTDTQYF,TGTGCCAGCAGCGTAGCTCTCACTAGAGCTGGCACAGATACGCAGTATTTT,.,TRBJ2-3,TRBV9,.
CASSSLDSRYEQYF,TGTGCCAGCAGCTCCTTGGACAGCCGCTACGAGCAGTACTTC,.,TRBJ2-7,TRBV5-6,.
CASSLSHARRPYGYTF,TGTGCCAGCAGCTTAAGTCACGCCCGGAGACCCTATGGCTACACCTTC,.,TRBJ1-2,TRBV5-4,medium-sized
CASSPRQGANYGYTF,TGTGCCAGCTCACCACGACAGGGGGCTAACTATGGCTACACCTTC,TRBD1,TRBJ1-2,TRBV18,.
CASSASGSPYNEQFF,TGTGCCAGCAGCGCTAGCGGGAGCCCCTACAATGAGCAGTTCTTC,TRBD2,TRBJ2-1,TRBV7-2,medium-sized
CASSLSGLAEGNEQFF,TGTGCCAGCAGCCTATCGGGACTAGCGGAGGGGAATGAGCAGTTCTTC,TRBD2,TRBJ2-1,TRBV7-3,.
CASSTFRDTNTEAFF,TGTGCCAGCAGCACATTCCGGGACACGAACACTGAAGCTTTCTTT,.,TRBJ1-1,TRBV7-2,.
CASSPGGTRNEKLFF,TGTGCCAGCAGCCCGGGGGGCACCCGTAATGAAAAACTGTTTTTT,.,TRBJ1-4,TRBV7-9,.
CASSFFATQETQYF,TGCGCCAGCAGCTTCTTCGCCACCCAAGAGACCCAGTACTTC,.,TRBJ2-5,TRBV5-1,.
CASSLGTSGGGDTQYF,TGCGCCAGCAGCTTGGGTACTAGCGGGGGCGGGGATACGCAGTATTTT,TRBD2,TRBJ2-3,TRBV5-1,.
CASSLDLGSGNTIYF,TGTGCCAGCAGCTTAGATCTTGGTTCTGGAAACACCATATATTTT,.,TRBJ1-3,TRBV11-2,.
CASSFWGGEKLFF,TGCGCCAGCAGCTTTTGGGGGGGAGAAAAACTGTTTTTT,.,TRBJ1-4,TRBV5-1,.
CASSPLTGYEDYYEQYF,TGCGCCAGCAGCCCCCTAACAGGTTATGAGGACTACTACGAGCAGTACTTC,.,TRBJ2-7,TRBV4-1,few
CASSGNFGPYSGNTIYF,TGTGCCAGCAGCGGGAACTTCGGACCCTACTCTGGAAACACCATATATTTT,.,TRBJ1-3,TRBV5-4,.
CASSDRTSGGQIQYF,TGTGCCAGCAGCGACAGGACTAGCGGGGGCCAAATTCAGTACTTC,TRBD2,TRBJ2-4,TRBV5-6,.
CASRKNRGERNEAFF,TGTGCCAGCAGGAAAAACAGGGGGGAAAGGAATGAAGCTTTCTTT,TRBD1,TRBJ1-1,TRBV19,.
CASSSGPRNIQYF,TGTGCCAGCAGTTCCGGGCCCCGAAACATTCAGTACTTC,.,TRBJ2-4,TRBV28,.
CASSRYNEQFF,TGTGCCAGCAGTCGGTACAATGAGCAGTTCTTC,.,TRBJ2-1,TRBV6-6,.
CASNSPRGGNQPQHF,TGTGCCAGCAACTCTCCCAGGGGGGGCAATCAGCCCCAGCATTTT,TRBD1,TRBJ1-5,TRBV9,.
CASSFDANTGELFF,TGTGCCAGCAGCTTCGACGCGAACACCGGGGAGCTGTTTTTT,.,TRBJ2-2,TRBV11-3,.
CASSEHLNTEAFF,TGTGCCAGCAGTGAACACTTGAACACTGAAGCTTTCTTT,.,TRBJ1-1,TRBV6-1,.
CASSLGLAPTDTQYF,TGCGCCAGCAGCCTTGGGCTAGCACCCACGGATACGCAGTATTTT,.,TRBJ2-3,TRBV5-1,once
CASSGGRDSEQFF,TGTGCCAGCAGCGGGGGGAGGGACAGTGAGCAGTTCTTC,.,TRBJ2-1,TRBV5-6,.
CASSTPGQGSRGQFF,TGTGCCAGCAGCACTCCGGGACAGGGGTCGAGGGGGCAGTTCTTC,TRBD1,TRBJ2-1,TRBV7-3,few
CASRRDRFHYGYTF,TGCGCCAGCAGAAGGGACAGATTTCACTATGGCTACACCTTC,TRBD1,TRBJ1-2,TRBV5-1,.
CASSLARGTDTQYF,TGTGCCAGCAGCTTAGCAAGGGGCACAGATACGCAGTATTTT,.,TRBJ2-3,TRBV7-9,.
CASSQPYFGEKLFF,TGCGCCAGCAGCCAACCCTATTTCGGTGAAAAACTGTTTTTT,.,TRBJ1-4,TRBV4-1,.
CASTGQIYQPQHF,TGCGCCAGCACGGGACAGATTTATCAGCCCCAGCATTTT,TRBD1,TRBJ1-5,TRBV10-2,few
CASSEEDSSSQPQHF,TGTGCCAGCAGTGAAGAAGACAGTTCTAGTCAGCCCCAGCATTTT,.,TRBJ1-5,TRBV6-1,.
CASPAQKTPSGNTIYF,TGTGCCAGCCCAGCCCAAAAGACGCCCTCTGGAAACACCATATATTTT,.,TRBJ1-3,TRBV11-3,.
CASSSFSPSGNTIYF,TGCGCCAGCAGCTCCTTTTCCCCCTCTGGAAACACCATATATTTT,.,TRBJ1-3,TRBV4-1,few
CATDRGRTEAFF,TGTGCCACCGACAGGGGCAGGACTGAAGCTTTCTTT,TRBD1,TRBJ1-1,TRBV7-9,.
CSVMGTRNRTPYEQYF,TGCAGCGTCATGGGGACCAGGAACCGCACCCCCTACGAGCAGTACTTC,.,TRBJ2-7,TRBV29-1,.
CASSASHRGLEQYF,TGTGCCAGCAGCGCCTCCCACAGGGGTTTGGAGCAGTACTTC,TRBD1,TRBJ2-7,TRBV9,.
CASSFLPSSYEQYF,TGTGCCAGCAGCTTTCTACCAAGCTCCTACGAGCAGTACTTC,.,TRBJ2-7,TRBV5-5,.
CAWSVDRVRGSNSPLHF,TGTGCCTGGAGTGTAGACCGTGTCAGGGGTTCTAATTCACCCCTCCACTTT,.,TRBJ1-6,TRBV30,.
CASSVLNLYGYTF,TGTGCCAGCTCTGTCCTTAACCTATATGGCTACACCTTC,.,TRBJ1-2,TRBV28,.